A single sample is the source of the 15 T cell receptor beta chains below, sequenced in a study of T cells in Graves' hyperthyroidism and ophthalmopathy. RNA transcripts provided the source from which TCR beta CDR3 regions were amplified. When the TCR CDR3 underwent first-round RT-PCR, the HTBI primer set was used. TCRdb reprocessed the multiplex PCR reads with MiXCR, giving one entry per CDR3 protein. The repertoire holds a few hundred thousand distinct CDR3 sequences, with approximately 17% as singletons. Sequencing was performed on blood. The source is a woman aged 18-29 years with Graves' ophthalmopathy.

This clonotype has a count of ten or more. The CDR3 bases are TGTGCCAGCAGGAGGACTAGCGTTGGAGATACGCAGTATTTT. It translates to CASRRTSVGDTQYF. The gene calls are TRBV6-1 and TRBJ2-3, with TRBD2 matching 9 bases. Per the germline V gene, CDR1 is MNHNS and CDR2 is SASEGT. CDR3 length: 14 amino acids. J was trimmed by 5 bases and V by 6 bases; bases with no gene match: 6.

Many counts were recorded for this clonotype. The chain recombines TRBV2 with TRBJ2-3, with 8 bases lining up with TRBD1. V lost 8 bases to trimming and J lost 4 bases; unmatched junction nucleotides: 11. CDR3 length: 15 residues. The germline CDR1 and CDR2 sequences are SNHLY and FYNNEI. The CDR3 region is CASGPPGGGSDTQYF. DNA for the CDR3: TGTGCCAGCGGGCCCCCAGGGGGCGGATCAGATACGCAGTATTTT.

This clonotype was seen a single time. The chain links TRBV5-1 to TRBJ2-4; TRBD2 agrees at 7 bases. The CDR3 has 17 amino acids. V trimming: 0 bases; J trimming: 3 bases; junction bases outside the gene matches: 9. Germline assignment: CDR1 SGHRS and CDR2 YFSETQ. In DNA form, the CDR3 reads TGCGCCAGCAGCTTGGTTTCGCGGGGGAATGGCAAAAACATTCAGTACTTC. This codes for CASSLVSRGNGKNIQYF.

Worth noting for this clonotype: A much larger clone sits a single nucleotide away, making a read error possible. The chain is built from TRBV5-1 and TRBJ1-5; 9 nucleotides match TRBD1. Germline V gene data show CDR1 as SGHRS and CDR2 as YFSETQ. The CDR3 has 15 residues. The CDR3 sequence is CTSSLDTGGGQPQHF. Written as DNA, the CDR3 is TGCACCAGCAGCTTGGATACAGGGGGCGGTCAGCCCCAGCATTTT. The full variable domain, in which reference TRBV5-1 and TRBJ1-5 provide the parts outside the CDR3, is KAGVTQTPRYLIKTRGQQVTLSCSPISGHRSVSWYQQTPGQGLQFLFEYFSETQRNKGNFPGRFSGRQFSNSRSEMNVSTLELGDSALYLCTSSLDTGGGQPQHFGDGTRLSIL.

The chain combines TRBV29-1 with TRBJ2-1; TRBD2 agrees at 11 bases. Trimming removed 7 bases from V and 6 bases from J; junction bases left unmatched: 8. The germline V gene encodes CDR1 SQVTM and CDR2 ANQGSEA. The CDR3 is 14 residues long. In DNA form, the CDR3 reads TGCAGCGGATCGACTAGCGGGGTCACCAATGAGCAGTTCTTC. Residues: CSGSTSGVTNEQFF.

This clonotype was seen a few times. This rearrangement joins TRBV6-2 or TRBV6-3 to TRBJ2-1; perhaps TRBD2 as D (5 bases). Trimming removed 3 bases from V and 10 bases from J, with 22 bases in between. Germline CDR1 MNHEY, CDR2 SVGEGT. This CDR3 is 16 amino acids long. CDR3 DNA: TGTGCCAGCAGTTATCCCGAAATAGCGAGTGGTGTCGAGCAGTTCTTC. It yields the protein CASSYPEIASGVEQFF.

This clonotype turned up a few times. The rearrangement links TRBV9 to TRBJ2-3; TRBD2 matches at 9 bases. V lost 0 bases, J lost 1 base, and 12 bases stayed unmatched. The CDR3 contains 19 residues. CDR1 and CDR2 from the germline V gene are SGDLS and YYNGEE. DNA of the CDR3: TGTGCCAGCAGCGTAGGACCCTCCGGGGTAGCGGGGGGCACAGATACGCAGTATTTT. This codes for CASSVGPSGVAGGTDTQYF.

This clonotype was found many times. The chain recombines TRBV27 with TRBJ2-7; TRBD2 matches at 10 bases. This CDR3 is 14 amino acids long. Germline CDR1 MNHEY, CDR2 SMNVEV (reference sequence). Trimming removed 8 bases from V and 4 bases from J; junction bases left unmatched: 8. Here the CDR3 reads CASRLAGPRYEQYF. The CDR3 DNA follows: TGTGCCAGCCGACTAGCGGGCCCTAGGTACGAGCAGTACTTC.

The chain carries TRBV15 and TRBJ2-2; D unclear. The CDR3 consists of 16 residues. Trimming took off 0 bases at V and 0 bases at J, with 8 bases between the two ends. CDR1 and CDR2 from the germline V gene are LNHNV and YYDKDF (reference sequence). For the CDR3, the DNA is TGTGCCACCAGCAGAGATCGAGGCCCGAACACCGGGGAGCTGTTTTTT. Translated, it gives CATSRDRGPNTGELFF.

The table lists this clonotype with a few counts. The chain carries TRBV6-1 and TRBJ2-3; TRBD2 is a possible D gene (5 bases). Germline CDR1 reads MNHNS; CDR2 reads SASEGT. The V end lost 1 base, the J end lost 0 bases, and 5 bases lay between the germline ends. The CDR3 contains 14 residues. CDR3 in DNA: TGTGCCAGCAGTGAAGGGACTAGCACAGATACGCAGTATTTT. Translation: CASSEGTSTDTQYF.

This chain links TRBV28 with TRBJ2-1, with 9 bases identical to TRBD2. The CDR3 has 16 residues. V trimming: 6 bases; J trimming: 7 bases; junction bases outside the gene matches: 13. Germline V gene data show CDR1 as MDHEN and CDR2 as SYDVKM. CDR3 DNA: TGTGCCAGCAGCCAAGAATTGGTAGCGGGAGATAATGAGCAGTTCTTC. Residues: CASSQELVAGDNEQFF.

This clonotype has just a few counts. The rearrangement joins TRBV20-1 to TRBJ2-3; 10 positions match TRBD1. Germline values: CDR1 DFQATT, CDR2 SNEGSKA (reference sequence). The trim removed 1 base at V and 7 bases at J, leaving 8 bases unmatched. The CDR3 runs 15 residues. The CDR3 DNA follows: TGCAGTGCTAGAGCTCCCGGGACAGGGGTACATACGCAGTATTTT. Amino acids: CSARAPGTGVHTQYF.

This clonotype was counted many times. The rearrangement joins TRBV12-3 or TRBV12-4 to TRBJ1-2, with 9 bases fitting TRBD1. CDR3 length equals 12 residues. V lost 7 bases, J lost 8 bases, and 5 bases stayed unmatched. For the CDR3, the DNA is TGTGCCAGCACCAACAGGGGGCGGGGCTACACCTTC. Residues: CASTNRGRGYTF.

The chain has TRBV2 and TRBJ2-1; TRBD2 agrees at 9 bases. Germline CDR1 SNHLY, CDR2 FYNNEI. V gave up 5 bases and J gave up 3 bases; unmatched junction bases: 14. This CDR3 region has 18 residues. CDR3 loop: CASSRLAAPRRGYNEQFF. CDR3 bases: TGTGCCAGCAGTCGACTAGCGGCTCCACGTAGGGGCTACAATGAGCAGTTCTTC.

The sample holds many counts of this clonotype. This chain uses TRBV11-2 with TRBJ2-1, with a tentative D call TRBD2 (6 bases). This CDR3 has 18 residues. V lost 1 base to trimming and J lost 8 bases, with 24 bases between them. Germline assignment: CDR1 SGHAT and CDR2 FQNNGV. CDR3 sequence reads: CASSLGARLVMGSDEQFF. The DNA of the CDR3 is TGTGCCAGCAGCTTAGGGGCACGACTAGTTATGGGATCGGATGAGCAGTTCTTC.